This is a list of T cell receptor beta chains from one sample in a study of T-cell reconstitution after alpha-beta-depleted transplantation in children. Each CDR3 protein gets one entry after TCRdb re-called the PCR reads with MiXCR. The sample shows about 400,000 distinct CDR3 sequences, roughly 20% of them seen only once. The sequencing used PBMCs from the stem cell graft donor, collected from the stem cell graft. The receptors were gathered from a human donor who donated a stem cell graft to a child with acute myeloid leukemia. Both conserved end residues are part of each CDR3. A D gene is named only where the DNA matches it firmly. Size tells how often a clone was seen (once, few, many) or the class of an expanded clone, and some rows leave it out.

d_gene | j_gene | abundance | v_gene | CDR3nt | CDR3aa
. | TRBJ2-7 | many | TRBV25-1 | TGTGCCAGCAGTGCGCACCAGACTGCCTACGAGCAGTACTTC | CASSAHQTAYEQYF
. | TRBJ1-5 | . | TRBV28 | TGTGCCAGCAGAACTCCTGGTCTCGCTCGTAATCAGCCCCAGCATTTT | CASRTPGLARNQPQHF
TRBD1 | TRBJ1-4 | many | TRBV20-1 | TGCAGTGCTAGGGGCACAGGGGGCGATAATGAAAAACTGTTTTTT | CSARGTGGDNEKLFF
TRBD1 | TRBJ1-1 | . | TRBV20-1 | TGCAGTGCCACCCTGATACAGGGGGCGAACACTGAAGCTTTCTTT | CSATLIQGANTEAFF
. | TRBJ2-1 | many | TRBV29-1 | TGCAGCGTTGAACGTCCCTCCTACAATGAGCAGTTCTTC | CSVERPSYNEQFF
. | TRBJ2-7 | many | TRBV29-1 | TGCAGCGTTGTTGGGGCCCTGGCCTACGAGCAGTACTTC | CSVVGALAYEQYF
. | TRBJ2-3 | . | TRBV7-7 | TGTGCCAGCGCCGGTGACCGCACAGATACGCAGTATTTT | CASAGDRTDTQYF
TRBD2 | TRBJ2-1 | many | TRBV20-1 | TGCAGTGCTATGGGACTAGCGGAACCGACTGGGCGCAATGAGCAGTTCTTC | CSAMGLAEPTGRNEQFF
. | TRBJ2-3 | . | TRBV5-1 | TGCGCCAGCAGCCCAACGGGGGCTGGTAGCACAGATACGCAGTATTTT | CASSPTGAGSTDTQYF
. | TRBJ1-1 | many | TRBV12-3/TRBV12-4 | TGTGCCAGCAGCCGCGGGGGGCTCACTGAAGCTTTCTTT | CASSRGGLTEAFF
TRBD2 | TRBJ2-1 | . | TRBV12-3/TRBV12-4 | TGTGCCAGCAGCCCCGGACTAGCGGGATACGACAATGAGCAGTTCTTC | CASSPGLAGYDNEQFF
. | TRBJ1-1 | few | TRBV7-3 | TGTGCCAGCAGCCCGGGGGATAGTGGTTGGGGGACGGCTTTCTTT | CASSPGDSGWGTAFF
TRBD2 | TRBJ2-7 | . | TRBV28 | TGTGCCAGCATTGAAGCGGGAGGGGCCTACGAGCAGTACTTC | CASIEAGGAYEQYF
TRBD1 | TRBJ2-1 | few | TRBV12-3/TRBV12-4 | TGTGCCAGCAGCCGGGGACAGGGTGCTAGCGATGAGCAGTTCTTC | CASSRGQGASDEQFF
. | TRBJ2-7 | many | TRBV6-5 | TGTGCCAGCAGTTACTCCCCAGGGGGGGGGTTCTACGAGCAGTACTTC | CASSYSPGGGFYEQYF
. | TRBJ2-7 | . | TRBV5-1 | TGCGCCAGCAGCTTGTCAAATCCGGGCGAGCAGTACTTC | CASSLSNPGEQYF
. | TRBJ2-1 | many | TRBV29-1 | TGCAGCGTTGTTTTGGGTGAGCAGTTCTTC | CSVVLGEQFF
. | TRBJ2-7 | . | TRBV25-1 | TGTGCCAGCACAGCGGGACATGCCCCTCGACCGTACTTC | CASTAGHAPRPYF
. | TRBJ2-3 | few | TRBV5-5 | TGTGCCAGCAGCTTGGGTGGGTCTAGCACAGATACGCAGTATTTT | CASSLGGSSTDTQYF
TRBD2 | TRBJ2-1 | many | TRBV6-4 | TGTGCCAGCAGTGACGTGGCGGGAGGGGAGAATGAGCAGTTCTTC | CASSDVAGGENEQFF
. | TRBJ1-2 | many | TRBV29-1 | TGCAGCGTTGTCGGCCGGGGACATAACTATGGCTACACCTTC | CSVVGRGHNYGYTF
. | TRBJ2-1 | . | TRBV21-1 | TGTGCCAGCAGCAAAACAAAATACGGGACCTACAATGAGCAGTTCTTC | CASSKTKYGTYNEQFF
. | TRBJ2-3 | . | TRBV7-2 | TGTGCCAGCAGCTACCCTAGCGCAGATACGCAGTATTTT | CASSYPSADTQYF
TRBD2 | TRBJ2-1 | few | TRBV13 | TGTGCCAGCAGCCCCGGCCTCTCACCTAGCGGGAGATCCAATGAGCAGTTCTTC | CASSPGLSPSGRSNEQFF
TRBD1 | TRBJ2-2 | . | TRBV28 | TGTGCCAGCAGTTCCCGGGACAGGGGTAACACCGGGGAGCTGTTTTTT | CASSSRDRGNTGELFF
TRBD2 | TRBJ2-3 | few | TRBV12-3/TRBV12-4 | TGTGCCAGCAGTACCGGACTAGCGGGAGCCACAGATACGCAGTATTTT | CASSTGLAGATDTQYF
. | TRBJ2-7 | few | TRBV27 | TGTGCCAGCAGTTACCAACACTCCTACGAGCAGTACTTC | CASSYQHSYEQYF
TRBD2 | TRBJ2-7 | many | TRBV20-1 | TGCAGTGCTAGGGGGAGGGTCAACGAGCAGTACTTC | CSARGRVNEQYF
. | TRBJ2-1 | . | TRBV15 | TGTGCCACCAGCAGAGATCGGAGCCCGGCCGATGAGCAGTTCTTC | CATSRDRSPADEQFF
. | TRBJ2-7 | few | TRBV12-3/TRBV12-4 | TGTGCCAGCAGTTCCCGGATGGTAGACGAGCAGTACTTC | CASSSRMVDEQYF
. | TRBJ2-1 | few | TRBV29-1 | TGCAGCGTTCAAGTCAATGAGCAGTTCTTC | CSVQVNEQFF
. | TRBJ2-5 | few | TRBV6-5 | TGTGCCAGCAGTTTCTCCATGCAAGAGACCCAGTACTTC | CASSFSMQETQYF
. | TRBJ1-2 | few | TRBV20-1 | TGCAGTGCCGCGGAGACCTACTATGGCTACACCTTC | CSAAETYYGYTF
TRBD2 | TRBJ2-5 | few | TRBV12-3/TRBV12-4 | TGTGCCAGCAGTTCGGGACTAGCGCATCAAGAGACCCAGTACTTC | CASSSGLAHQETQYF
TRBD2 | TRBJ2-1 | once | TRBV28 | TGTGCCAGCAGTTTAACCCCGGGACTAGCGGGAGGGCCCTTCTACAATGAGCAGTTCTTC | CASSLTPGLAGGPFYNEQFF
TRBD1 | TRBJ2-7 | . | TRBV6-5 | TGTGCCAGCAGGTATGGGACAGACTACGAGCAGTACTTC | CASRYGTDYEQYF
. | TRBJ2-1 | few | TRBV28 | TGTGCCAGCATCTTTAGCGGCAGCTCCTACAATGAGCAGTTCTTC | CASIFSGSSYNEQFF
TRBD2 | TRBJ2-5 | . | TRBV7-3 | TGTGCCAGCAGTGACGGGACTAGCGGTTCCGAGACCCAGTACTTC | CASSDGTSGSETQYF
. | TRBJ1-1 | many | TRBV20-1 | TGCAGTGCTAGAGATTACCAGGGGAACACTGAAGCTTTCTTT | CSARDYQGNTEAFF
. | TRBJ2-7 | . | TRBV12-3/TRBV12-4 | TGTGCCAGCAGTTCTGCCGGACGGTCCTCCTACGAGCAGTACTTC | CASSSAGRSSYEQYF
TRBD2 | TRBJ2-3 | . | TRBV10-3 | TGTGCCATCAGCTCGGGACTAGCGGGCACAGATACGCAGTATTTT | CAISSGLAGTDTQYF
TRBD1 | TRBJ2-3 | . | TRBV5-1 | TGCGCCAGCAGCTTTTCGGGACAGACTACAGATACGCAGTATTTT | CASSFSGQTTDTQYF
. | TRBJ2-7 | . | TRBV29-1 | TGCAGCATTTCACCGGAGAACTCCTACGAGCAGTACTTC | CSISPENSYEQYF
. | TRBJ2-7 | . | TRBV29-1 | TGCAGCGTTGAAGTCGACAGGACTAAGAACTACGAGCAGTACTTC | CSVEVDRTKNYEQYF
. | TRBJ2-1 | many | TRBV29-1 | TGCAGCGTTGAAGGGGCGGACCAGGGGGGGAATGAGCAGTTCTTC | CSVEGADQGGNEQFF
. | TRBJ1-1 | . | TRBV28 | TGTGCCAGCAGTTCCCTGACAGCTAACACTGAAGCTTTCTTT | CASSSLTANTEAFF